The present T cell receptor (beta chain) was sequenced within a study of blood T cell repertoires in COVID-19. Whole-study context: The analysed material was cDNA or gDNA that came from T cells, B-cell-depleted T cells, or PBMCs.

Unmatched junction bases numbered 7, after V lost 1 base and J lost 4 bases. Germline V lookup: CDR1 LNHNV, CDR2 YYDKDF (reference sequence). The CDR3 is 17 amino acids. Clinical histories supplied by participants themselves formed the basis of cohort assignment. Generated by immunoSEQ multiplex PCR, the TCRdb table keeps only in-frame clones and is missing some. The data show approximately 250,000 clones, with 88% seen just once and 1% held by the top ten. The chain couples TRBV15 to TRBJ2-5; 12 nucleotides agree with TRBD1. The sequence derives from a woman aged 25 to 39 who had recovered from COVID-19. The specimen sequenced was PBMCs or T cells enriched from blood (not recorded which). The CDR3 region is CATSRGLGDRGRETQYF. Here the CDR3 DNA reads TGTGCCACCAGCAGAGGATTGGGGGACAGGGGGCGAGAGACCCAGTACTTC. The full variable domain, completed using reference TRBV15 and TRBJ2-5, is DAMVIQNPRYQVTQFGKPVTLSCSQTLNHNVMYWYQQKSSQAPKLLFHYYDKDFNNEADTPDNFQSRRPNTSFCFLDIRSPGLGDTAMYLCATSRGLGDRGRETQYFGPGTRLLVL.